These T cell receptor beta chains were read from a single sample in a study of PD-1 blockade in classical Hodgkin lymphoma. TCRdb's copy holds only in-frame clones and misses some; the assay was immunoSEQ multiplex PCR. Among about 20,000 clones listed, 60% to 80% were seen once. The sample consisted of peripheral blood mononuclear cells (PBMCs), taken before the fourth cycle of nivolumab. The receptors were gathered from a human donor with classical Hodgkin lymphoma. Both conserved end residues are part of each CDR3. Each record gives: D gene, V gene, J gene, clone size, CDR3 protein, CDR3 DNA. A D gene is named only where the DNA matches it firmly. Size tells how often a clone was seen (once, few, many) or the class of an expanded clone, and some rows leave it out.

D: TRBD2; V: TRBV27; J: TRBJ2-7; size: .; CDR3: CASRLAGGRSWDEQYF; DNA: TGTGCCAGCAGACTAGCGGGAGGACGAAGTTGGGACGAGCAGTACTTC
D: .; V: TRBV9; J: TRBJ1-4; size: .; CDR3: CASSVDQNEKLFF; DNA: TGTGCCAGCAGCGTAGACCAGAATGAAAAACTGTTTTTT
D: TRBD1; V: TRBV5-1; J: TRBJ1-1; size: .; CDR3: CASSGAGTGGTEAFF; DNA: TGCGCCAGCAGCGGAGCCGGGACAGGGGGCACTGAAGCTTTCTTT
D: .; V: TRBV27; J: TRBJ2-1; size: medium-sized; CDR3: CASSTYNEQFF; DNA: TGTGCCAGCAGTACCTACAATGAGCAGTTCTTC
D: TRBD1; V: TRBV2; J: TRBJ1-5; size: .; CDR3: CASSLGQGFQPQHF; DNA: TGTGCCAGCAGTTTGGGACAGGGGTTCCAGCCCCAGCATTTT
D: .; V: TRBV18; J: TRBJ2-2; size: few; CDR3: CASSPFGLGGELFF; DNA: TGTGCCAGCTCACCCTTTGGACTGGGAGGGGAGCTGTTTTTT
D: .; V: TRBV4-2; J: TRBJ2-7; size: .; CDR3: CASSQDRAASYEQYF; DNA: TGTGCCAGCAGCCAAGACCGCGCTGCCTCCTACGAGCAGTACTTC
D: .; V: TRBV4-1; J: TRBJ2-7; size: few; CDR3: CASSQDGQGLTYEQYF; DNA: TGCGCCAGCAGCCAAGATGGGCAGGGCCTTACCTACGAGCAGTACTTC
D: TRBD2; V: TRBV2; J: TRBJ2-1; size: .; CDR3: CASSERTSGVYNEQFF; DNA: TGTGCCAGCAGTGAACGGACTAGCGGGGTATACAATGAGCAGTTCTTC
D: .; V: TRBV6-6; J: TRBJ2-1; size: .; CDR3: CASSYSIGEQFF; DNA: TGTGCCAGCAGTTACTCGATCGGGGAGCAGTTCTTC
D: .; V: TRBV7-9; J: TRBJ2-3; size: .; CDR3: CASSLDSTDTQYF; DNA: TGTGCCAGCAGCTTGGACTCCACAGATACGCAGTATTTT
D: TRBD1; V: TRBV7-3; J: TRBJ1-6; size: .; CDR3: CASSLKGQGARGNSPLHF; DNA: TGTGCCAGCAGCTTAAAGGGACAGGGGGCACGGGGGAATTCACCCCTCCACTTT
D: TRBD2; V: TRBV27; J: TRBJ2-1; size: .; CDR3: CASSLRPGLAYNEQFF; DNA: TGTGCCAGCAGTTTACGGCCGGGACTAGCCTACAATGAGCAGTTCTTC
D: .; V: TRBV11-1; J: TRBJ2-2; size: .; CDR3: CASSPRPTRTGELFF; DNA: TGTGCCAGCAGCCCCCGACCGACACGCACCGGGGAGCTGTTTTTT
D: .; V: TRBV15; J: TRBJ1-5; size: once; CDR3: CATSREVRSNQPQHF; DNA: TGTGCCACCAGCAGAGAAGTTCGTAGCAATCAGCCCCAGCATTTT
D: TRBD2; V: TRBV4-3; J: TRBJ2-5; size: .; CDR3: CASSQDWGSGGETQYF; DNA: TGCGCCAGCAGCCAAGATTGGGGGAGCGGGGGAGAGACCCAGTACTTC
D: .; V: TRBV7-8; J: TRBJ1-3; size: .; CDR3: CASSLASSSGNTIYF; DNA: TGTGCCAGCAGCTTAGCTTCCAGCTCTGGAAACACCATATATTTT
D: .; V: TRBV5-6; J: TRBJ1-6; size: few; CDR3: CASSLVPNSPLHF; DNA: TGTGCCAGCAGCTTGGTTCCCAATTCACCCCTCCACTTT
D: .; V: TRBV5-4; J: TRBJ1-6; size: .; CDR3: CASSQTGRREGFNSPLHF; DNA: TGTGCCAGCAGCCAAACAGGGAGGAGGGAAGGGTTTAATTCACCCCTCCACTTT
D: TRBD2; V: TRBV7-2; J: TRBJ2-7; size: once; CDR3: CASSLGLAGSVEQYF; DNA: TGTGCCAGCAGCTTGGGGCTAGCGGGGTCTGTAGAGCAGTACTTC
D: .; V: TRBV30; J: TRBJ2-5; size: .; CDR3: CAWSVSFGYETQYF; DNA: TGTGCCTGGAGTGTGTCTTTTGGTTATGAGACCCAGTACTTC
D: .; V: TRBV7-2; J: TRBJ2-7; size: .; CDR3: CASSAAYEQYF; DNA: TGTGCCAGCAGCGCGGCCTACGAGCAGTACTTC
D: .; V: TRBV7-2; J: TRBJ2-2; size: once; CDR3: CASSLDGELFF; DNA: TGTGCCAGCAGCTTGGACGGGGAGCTGTTTTTT
D: .; V: TRBV6-5; J: TRBJ2-7; size: .; CDR3: CASSPRRLSYEQYF; DNA: TGTGCCAGCAGTCCCCGCCGGTTATCCTACGAGCAGTACTTC
D: .; V: TRBV21-1; J: TRBJ2-7; size: few; CDR3: CASSKARQGARYEQYF; DNA: TGTGCCAGCAGCAAAGCGCGACAGGGGGCGAGGTACGAGCAGTACTTC
D: .; V: TRBV18; J: TRBJ1-5; size: .; CDR3: CASSPKLGAGQPQHF; DNA: TGTGCCAGCTCACCCAAACTAGGGGCCGGTCAGCCCCAGCACTTT
D: TRBD2; V: TRBV7-2; J: TRBJ2-3; size: few; CDR3: CASSLDWSGTSTDTQYF; DNA: TGTGCCAGCAGCTTAGATTGGAGCGGGACTAGCACAGATACGCAGTATTTT
D: .; V: TRBV16; J: TRBJ1-5; size: .; CDR3: CASSLGRRGNQPQHF; DNA: TGTGCCAGCAGCCTTGGTAGAAGGGGCAATCAGCCCCAGCATTTT
D: TRBD2; V: TRBV7-6; J: TRBJ2-7; size: .; CDR3: CASGLAGEGYEQYF; DNA: TGTGCCAGCGGTCTAGCGGGAGAAGGTTACGAGCAGTACTTC